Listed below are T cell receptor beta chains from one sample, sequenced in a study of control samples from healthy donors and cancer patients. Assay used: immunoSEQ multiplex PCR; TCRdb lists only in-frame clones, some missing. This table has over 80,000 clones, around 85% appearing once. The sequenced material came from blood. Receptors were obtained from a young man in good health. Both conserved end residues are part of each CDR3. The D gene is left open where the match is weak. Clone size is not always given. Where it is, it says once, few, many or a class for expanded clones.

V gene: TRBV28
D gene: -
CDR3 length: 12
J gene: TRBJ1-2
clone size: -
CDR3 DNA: TGTGCCAGCAGTTTAACTAACTATGGCTACACCTTC
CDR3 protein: CASSLTNYGYTF

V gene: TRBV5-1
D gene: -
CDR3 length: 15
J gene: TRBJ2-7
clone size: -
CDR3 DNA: TGCGCCAGCAGCTTGGCCTATGACAGGTCCTACGAGCAGTACTTC
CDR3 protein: CASSLAYDRSYEQYF

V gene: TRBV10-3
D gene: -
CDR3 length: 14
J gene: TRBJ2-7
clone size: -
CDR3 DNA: TGTGCCATCCGAGGGGCGACCCGAGACTACGAGCAGTACTTC
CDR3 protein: CAIRGATRDYEQYF

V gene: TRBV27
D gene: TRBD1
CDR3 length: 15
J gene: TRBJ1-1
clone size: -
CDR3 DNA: TGTGCCAGCAGTTTATGGGGGACAGGGAACACTGAAGCTTTCTTT
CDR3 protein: CASSLWGTGNTEAFF

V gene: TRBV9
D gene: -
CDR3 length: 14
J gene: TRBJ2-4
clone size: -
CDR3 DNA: TGTGCCAGCAGCGTAAACTTAGCCAAAAACATTCAGTACTTC
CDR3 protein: CASSVNLAKNIQYF

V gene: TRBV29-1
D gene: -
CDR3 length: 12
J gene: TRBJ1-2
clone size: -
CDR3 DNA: TGCAGCGTTGGTGGGCAAAACTATGGCTACACCTTC
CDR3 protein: CSVGGQNYGYTF

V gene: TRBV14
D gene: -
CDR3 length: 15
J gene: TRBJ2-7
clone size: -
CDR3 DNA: TGTGCCAGCAGCTCTCCCGGTAGGGGAATTTACGAGCAGTACTTC
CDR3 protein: CASSSPGRGIYEQYF

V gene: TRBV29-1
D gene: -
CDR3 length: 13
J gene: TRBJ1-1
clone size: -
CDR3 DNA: TGCAGCGTCATATATGCACTGAACACTGAAGCTTTCTTT
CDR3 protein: CSVIYALNTEAFF

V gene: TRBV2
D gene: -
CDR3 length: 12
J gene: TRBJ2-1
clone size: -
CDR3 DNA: TGTGCCAGCAGCTCTAAGACAGAGTTTCAGTTCTTC
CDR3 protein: CASSSKTEFQFF

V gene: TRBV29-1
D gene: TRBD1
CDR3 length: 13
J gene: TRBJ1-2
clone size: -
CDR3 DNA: TGCAGCGTTTGGGACAGGACTAACTATGGCTACACCTTC
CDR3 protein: CSVWDRTNYGYTF

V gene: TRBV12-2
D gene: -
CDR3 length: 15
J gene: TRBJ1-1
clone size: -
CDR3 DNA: TGTGCAAGTCGCCCTCCCAGGGAAAGAAACACTGAAGCTTTCTTT
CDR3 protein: CASRPPRERNTEAFF

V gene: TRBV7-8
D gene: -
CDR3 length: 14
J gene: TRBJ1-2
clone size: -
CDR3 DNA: TGTGCCAGCAGCTTAGGGACCGCTAACGGGGGCTACACCTTC
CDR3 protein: CASSLGTANGGYTF

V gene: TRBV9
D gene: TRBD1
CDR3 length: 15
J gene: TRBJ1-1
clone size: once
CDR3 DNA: TGTGCCAGCAGCGGAGGGACAGGGGGGAACACTGAAGCTTTCTTT
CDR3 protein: CASSGGTGGNTEAFF

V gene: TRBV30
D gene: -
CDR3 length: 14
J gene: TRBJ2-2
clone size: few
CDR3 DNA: TGTGCCTCGAACCGGGGACTCTCCACCGGGGAGCTGTTTTTT
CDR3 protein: CASNRGLSTGELFF

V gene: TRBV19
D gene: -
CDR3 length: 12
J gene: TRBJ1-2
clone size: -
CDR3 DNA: TGTGCCAGTACCGACAGGAGCGGTGGCTACACCTTC
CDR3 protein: CASTDRSGGYTF

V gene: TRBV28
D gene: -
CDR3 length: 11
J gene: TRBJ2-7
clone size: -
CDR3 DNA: TGTGCCAGCAGTCCTCATTACGAGCAGTACTTC
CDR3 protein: CASSPHYEQYF

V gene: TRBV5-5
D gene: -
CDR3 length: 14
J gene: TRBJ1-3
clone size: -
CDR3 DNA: TGTGCCAGCAGCTTGGACGGAGCTGGAAACACCATATATTTT
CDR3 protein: CASSLDGAGNTIYF

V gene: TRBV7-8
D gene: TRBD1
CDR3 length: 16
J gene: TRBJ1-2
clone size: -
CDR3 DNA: TGTGCCAGCAGCTTTTCTGGGGACAGGGGGAGGGGGGGCTACACCTTC
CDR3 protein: CASSFSGDRGRGGYTF

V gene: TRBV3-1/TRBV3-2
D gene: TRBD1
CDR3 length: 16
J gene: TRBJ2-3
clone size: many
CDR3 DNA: TGTGCCAGCAGCCAACTTTTCGACAGGGGTTCAGATACGCAGTATTTT
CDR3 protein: CASSQLFDRGSDTQYF

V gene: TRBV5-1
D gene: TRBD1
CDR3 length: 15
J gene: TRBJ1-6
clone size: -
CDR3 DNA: TGCGCCAGCAGCTTTGCGGGACAGGAAAATTCACCCCTCCACTTT
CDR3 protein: CASSFAGQENSPLHF

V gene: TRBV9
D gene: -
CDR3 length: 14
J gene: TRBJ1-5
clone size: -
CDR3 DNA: TGTGCCAGCAGTGCACAGGGCGGGAATCAGCCCCAGCATTTT
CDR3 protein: CASSAQGGNQPQHF

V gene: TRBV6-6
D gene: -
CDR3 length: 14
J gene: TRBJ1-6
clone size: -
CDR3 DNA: TGTGCCAGCAGTCAGGGCTTCGGGAATTCACCCCTCCACTTT
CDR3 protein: CASSQGFGNSPLHF

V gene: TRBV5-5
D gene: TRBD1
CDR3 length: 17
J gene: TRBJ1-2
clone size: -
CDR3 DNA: TGTGCCAGCAGCTTGGAATATTTTGGGACAGGGGTAGAAGGCTACACCTTC
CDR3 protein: CASSLEYFGTGVEGYTF

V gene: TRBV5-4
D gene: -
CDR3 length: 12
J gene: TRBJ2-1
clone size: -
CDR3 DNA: TGTGCCAGCAGCCCCAAGTCCGGTGAGCAGTTCTTC
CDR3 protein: CASSPKSGEQFF

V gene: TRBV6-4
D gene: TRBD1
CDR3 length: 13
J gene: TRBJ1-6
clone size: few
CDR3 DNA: TGTGCCAGCAGTGACAGGGGGCATTCACCCCTCCACTTT
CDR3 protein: CASSDRGHSPLHF

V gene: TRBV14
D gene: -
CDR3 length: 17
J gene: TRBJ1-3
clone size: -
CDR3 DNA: TGTGCCAGCAGCCCGTGGGCCAGGAGGACACCTGGAAACACCATATATTTT
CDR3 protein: CASSPWARRTPGNTIYF

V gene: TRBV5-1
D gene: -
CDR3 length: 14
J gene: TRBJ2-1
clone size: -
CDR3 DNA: TGCGCCAGCAGCTCCGGGACTCGGGGCAATGAGCAGTTCTTC
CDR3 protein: CASSSGTRGNEQFF

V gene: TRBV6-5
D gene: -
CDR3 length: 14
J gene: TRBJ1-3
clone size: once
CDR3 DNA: TGTGCCAGCAGTTACGGAGCCTCTGGAAACACCATATATTTT
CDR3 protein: CASSYGASGNTIYF

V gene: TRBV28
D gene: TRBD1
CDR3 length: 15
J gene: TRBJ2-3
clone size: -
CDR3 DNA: TGTGCCAGCAGTTTCGGTGGACAGGGGACAGATACGCAGTATTTT
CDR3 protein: CASSFGGQGTDTQYF

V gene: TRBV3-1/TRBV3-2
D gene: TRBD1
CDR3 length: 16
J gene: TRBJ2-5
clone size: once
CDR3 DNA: TGTGCCAGCAGCCAAGGACCAGGACAGGGAGAAGAGACCCAGTACTTC
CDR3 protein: CASSQGPGQGEETQYF

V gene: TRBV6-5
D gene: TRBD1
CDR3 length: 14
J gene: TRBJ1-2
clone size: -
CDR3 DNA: TGTGCCAGCAGGCCAGGGGGAGAGGACTATGGCTACACCTTC
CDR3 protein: CASRPGGEDYGYTF

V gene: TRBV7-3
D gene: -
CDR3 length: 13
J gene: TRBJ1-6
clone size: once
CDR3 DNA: TGTGCCAGCAGCCCGACAGCGAGTTCACCCCTCCACTTT
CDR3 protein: CASSPTASSPLHF

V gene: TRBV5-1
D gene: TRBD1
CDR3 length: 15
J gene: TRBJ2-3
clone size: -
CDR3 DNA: TGCGCCAGCAGAGTCGGGACAGGGGGCCCAGATACGCAGTATTTT
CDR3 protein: CASRVGTGGPDTQYF

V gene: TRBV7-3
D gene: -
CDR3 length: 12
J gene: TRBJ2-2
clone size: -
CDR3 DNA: TGTGCCAGCGGAGTGCACACCGGGGAGCTGTTTTTT
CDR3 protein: CASGVHTGELFF

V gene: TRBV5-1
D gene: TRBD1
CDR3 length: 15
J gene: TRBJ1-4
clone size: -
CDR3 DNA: TGCGCCAGCAGCCCCGCCCCGGACAGGGCGGAAAAACTGTTTTTT
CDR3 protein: CASSPAPDRAEKLFF

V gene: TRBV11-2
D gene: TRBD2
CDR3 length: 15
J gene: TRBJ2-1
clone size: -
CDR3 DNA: TGTGCCAGCAGCTCTAGCGGGGGGGCTGGGCAGGAGCAGTTCTTC
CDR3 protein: CASSSSGGAGQEQFF

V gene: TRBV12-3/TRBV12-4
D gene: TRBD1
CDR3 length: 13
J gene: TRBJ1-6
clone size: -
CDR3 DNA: TGTGCCAGCAGTTTAGGGACAGGGAAAACCCTCCACTTT
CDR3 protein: CASSLGTGKTLHF

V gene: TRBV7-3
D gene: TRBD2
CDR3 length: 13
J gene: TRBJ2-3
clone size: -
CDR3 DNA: TGTGCCAGCAGGGCGGGGGGCACAGATACGCAGTATTTT
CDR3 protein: CASRAGGTDTQYF

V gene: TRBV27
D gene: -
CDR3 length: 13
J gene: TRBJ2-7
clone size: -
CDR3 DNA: TGTGCCAGCAGTTTTGGTTTAGGCTACGAGCAGTACTTC
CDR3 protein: CASSFGLGYEQYF

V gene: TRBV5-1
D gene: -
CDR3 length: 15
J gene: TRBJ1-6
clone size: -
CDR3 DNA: TGCGCCAGCAGTTCCCAGTCGGGCGCCGGGTCACCCCTCCACTTT
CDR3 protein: CASSSQSGAGSPLHF

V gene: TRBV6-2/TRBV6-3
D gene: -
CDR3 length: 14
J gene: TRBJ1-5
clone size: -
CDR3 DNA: TGTGCCAGCAGTTACTCACGGTACAATCAGCCCCAGCATTTT
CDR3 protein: CASSYSRYNQPQHF